Listed below are T cell receptor beta chains from one sample, sequenced in a study of T-cell reconstitution after alpha-beta-depleted transplantation in children. Using its own MiXCR run on the PCR reads, TCRdb lists one record per CDR3 protein. The sample holds about 640,000 distinct CDR3 sequences; roughly 17% are singletons and the top ten take about 1.1%. Specimen: PBMCs from the stem cell graft donor, collected from the stem cell graft. These receptors were obtained from a human donor who donated a stem cell graft to a child with acute myeloid leukemia. The CDR3 runs from the conserved cysteine through the conserved F or W. The order of the fields is D gene, V gene, clone size, J gene, CDR3 protein, CDR3 DNA. A D gene is named only where the DNA matches it firmly. Only some rows state a clone size, as once, few, many or a class for expanded clones.

D gene: -
V gene: TRBV20-1
clone size: -
J gene: TRBJ1-1
CDR3 protein: CSARDAPQNTEAFF
CDR3 DNA: TGCAGTGCTAGAGATGCGCCCCAGAACACTGAAGCTTTCTTT

D gene: TRBD1
V gene: TRBV12-3/TRBV12-4
clone size: -
J gene: TRBJ2-1
CDR3 protein: CASCLAHQIVQGTINEQFF
CDR3 DNA: TGTGCCAGCTGTTTAGCGCATCAAATCGTACAGGGGACGATCAATGAGCAGTTCTTC

D gene: TRBD1
V gene: TRBV30
clone size: -
J gene: TRBJ2-5
CDR3 protein: CALILRDRGGQETQYF
CDR3 DNA: TGTGCCCTCATCCTCCGGGACAGGGGAGGTCAAGAGACCCAGTACTTC

D gene: -
V gene: TRBV30
clone size: -
J gene: TRBJ2-7
CDR3 protein: CAWSTGQIYEQYF
CDR3 DNA: TGTGCCTGGAGTACCGGACAGATCTACGAGCAGTACTTC

D gene: -
V gene: TRBV7-2
clone size: many
J gene: TRBJ2-2
CDR3 protein: CASTWGGRRTGELFF
CDR3 DNA: TGTGCCAGCACCTGGGGTGGCCGTCGCACCGGGGAGCTGTTTTTT

D gene: -
V gene: TRBV12-3/TRBV12-4
clone size: many
J gene: TRBJ1-1
CDR3 protein: CARKNRRSTEAFF
CDR3 DNA: TGTGCCAGGAAAAATAGACGGTCAACTGAAGCTTTCTTT

D gene: -
V gene: TRBV29-1
clone size: -
J gene: TRBJ2-1
CDR3 protein: CSVEEGRGSSYNEQFF
CDR3 DNA: TGCAGCGTTGAAGAGGGGAGGGGGAGCTCCTACAATGAGCAGTTCTTC

D gene: -
V gene: TRBV20-1
clone size: many
J gene: TRBJ2-5
CDR3 protein: CSAYYGLQTQYF
CDR3 DNA: TGCAGTGCTTACTACGGGTTACAGACCCAGTACTTC

D gene: TRBD2
V gene: TRBV12-3/TRBV12-4
clone size: few
J gene: TRBJ2-1
CDR3 protein: CASRTLSGGADDEQFF
CDR3 DNA: TGTGCCAGCAGGACACTTAGCGGGGGGGCCGATGATGAGCAGTTCTTC

D gene: -
V gene: TRBV20-1
clone size: few
J gene: TRBJ2-5
CDR3 protein: CSATKGGGYQETQYF
CDR3 DNA: TGCAGTGCCACGAAGGGGGGGGGGTACCAAGAGACCCAGTACTTC

D gene: -
V gene: TRBV7-8
clone size: -
J gene: TRBJ1-2
CDR3 protein: CASSLAPTDYTF
CDR3 DNA: TGTGCCAGCAGCTTAGCGCCGACGGACTACACCTTC

D gene: -
V gene: TRBV7-2
clone size: few
J gene: TRBJ1-2
CDR3 protein: CASSLVREDGYGYTF
CDR3 DNA: TGTGCCAGCAGCTTAGTCAGGGAAGATGGCTATGGCTACACCTTC

D gene: -
V gene: TRBV6-1
clone size: many
J gene: TRBJ1-4
CDR3 protein: CASARGTQQEKLFF
CDR3 DNA: TGTGCCAGCGCTAGGGGAACGCAACAGGAAAAACTGTTTTTT

D gene: -
V gene: TRBV2
clone size: -
J gene: TRBJ1-4
CDR3 protein: CASSPQGGTNEKLFF
CDR3 DNA: TGTGCCAGCAGTCCTCAAGGGGGAACTAATGAAAAACTGTTTTTT

D gene: -
V gene: TRBV5-6
clone size: few
J gene: TRBJ2-7
CDR3 protein: CASSFPGGSYEQYF
CDR3 DNA: TGTGCCAGCAGCTTCCCAGGAGGCTCCTACGAGCAGTACTTC

D gene: -
V gene: TRBV20-1
clone size: many
J gene: TRBJ1-1
CDR3 protein: CSASRLMSTEAFF
CDR3 DNA: TGCAGTGCTAGCCGGCTCATGAGCACTGAAGCTTTCTTT

D gene: TRBD1
V gene: TRBV11-2
clone size: few
J gene: TRBJ2-7
CDR3 protein: CASSLVPPGQGSREQYF
CDR3 DNA: TGTGCCAGCAGCTTAGTGCCCCCGGGACAGGGCTCGCGCGAGCAGTACTTC

D gene: -
V gene: TRBV7-2
clone size: few
J gene: TRBJ1-4
CDR3 protein: CASSPTVATNEKLFF
CDR3 DNA: TGTGCCAGCAGCCCGACAGTTGCAACTAATGAAAAACTGTTTTTT

D gene: -
V gene: TRBV5-8
clone size: -
J gene: TRBJ2-5
CDR3 protein: CASSLGLTGLETQYF
CDR3 DNA: TGTGCCAGCAGCTTAGGACTAACGGGCCTGGAGACCCAGTACTTC

D gene: TRBD1
V gene: TRBV20-1
clone size: many
J gene: TRBJ2-3
CDR3 protein: CSTDRGGTDTQYF
CDR3 DNA: TGCAGCACAGACAGGGGAGGCACAGATACGCAGTATTTT

D gene: -
V gene: TRBV20-1
clone size: -
J gene: TRBJ1-4
CDR3 protein: CSAREGSLATNEKLFF
CDR3 DNA: TGCAGTGCTAGAGAAGGCAGCCTTGCGACTAATGAAAAACTGTTTTTT

D gene: -
V gene: TRBV2
clone size: -
J gene: TRBJ1-2
CDR3 protein: CASHRSGNYGYTF
CDR3 DNA: TGTGCCTCCCACAGATCGGGGAACTATGGCTACACCTTC

D gene: TRBD2
V gene: TRBV7-2
clone size: -
J gene: TRBJ2-1
CDR3 protein: CASLRGLAGDEQFF
CDR3 DNA: TGTGCCAGCCTGCGGGGACTAGCGGGGGATGAGCAGTTCTTC

D gene: -
V gene: TRBV4-3
clone size: few
J gene: TRBJ1-6
CDR3 protein: CASSQDHGGAVDSPLHF
CDR3 DNA: TGCGCCAGCAGCCAAGATCATGGGGGGGCGGTAGATTCACCCCTCCACTTT

D gene: -
V gene: TRBV10-1
clone size: many
J gene: TRBJ2-4
CDR3 protein: CASSDKIGQQGKNIQYF
CDR3 DNA: TGCGCCAGCAGCGACAAGATCGGACAGCAAGGCAAAAACATTCAGTACTTC

D gene: -
V gene: TRBV11-2
clone size: -
J gene: TRBJ2-4
CDR3 protein: CASSPAGLLNIQYF
CDR3 DNA: TGTGCCAGCAGCCCCGCCGGCCTTCTAAACATTCAGTACTTC

D gene: TRBD2
V gene: TRBV7-2
clone size: many
J gene: TRBJ2-1
CDR3 protein: CASTIFAGGPSNEQFF
CDR3 DNA: TGTGCCAGCACGATCTTCGCGGGGGGGCCGTCCAATGAGCAGTTCTTC

D gene: -
V gene: TRBV7-6
clone size: few
J gene: TRBJ2-1
CDR3 protein: CASSLARAPVYNEQFF
CDR3 DNA: TGTGCCAGCAGCTTGGCCCGGGCCCCAGTTTACAATGAGCAGTTCTTC

D gene: -
V gene: TRBV12-3/TRBV12-4
clone size: many
J gene: TRBJ2-1
CDR3 protein: CASSFWNEQFF
CDR3 DNA: TGTGCCAGCAGTTTTTGGAATGAGCAGTTCTTC

D gene: -
V gene: TRBV2
clone size: -
J gene: TRBJ2-1
CDR3 protein: CASSGSTSLNEQFF
CDR3 DNA: TGTGCCAGCAGTGGGTCGACTAGTCTTAATGAGCAGTTCTTC

D gene: -
V gene: TRBV25-1
clone size: many
J gene: TRBJ2-1
CDR3 protein: CASSEEQEVPYNEQFF
CDR3 DNA: TGTGCCAGCAGTGAAGAACAGGAGGTTCCCTACAATGAGCAGTTCTTC

D gene: -
V gene: TRBV7-3
clone size: few
J gene: TRBJ2-2
CDR3 protein: CASTEHGMQGPRAGELFF
CDR3 DNA: TGTGCCAGCACCGAGCATGGAATGCAGGGACCTCGGGCCGGGGAGCTGTTTTTT

D gene: TRBD1
V gene: TRBV12-3/TRBV12-4
clone size: -
J gene: TRBJ1-5
CDR3 protein: CASSSRGQGADQPQHF
CDR3 DNA: TGTGCCAGCAGTTCTAGGGGACAGGGGGCGGATCAGCCCCAGCATTTT

D gene: -
V gene: TRBV5-1
clone size: many
J gene: TRBJ2-5
CDR3 protein: CASSFAGIQETQYF
CDR3 DNA: TGCGCCAGCAGCTTCGCAGGGATCCAAGAGACCCAGTACTTC

D gene: TRBD1
V gene: TRBV12-3/TRBV12-4
clone size: few
J gene: TRBJ2-2
CDR3 protein: CASRRGQGPYTGELFF
CDR3 DNA: TGTGCCAGCAGAAGAGGACAGGGGCCCTACACCGGGGAGCTGTTTTTT

D gene: -
V gene: TRBV18
clone size: few
J gene: TRBJ1-1
CDR3 protein: CASSPQETANTEAFF
CDR3 DNA: TGTGCCAGCTCACCACAGGAGACAGCGAACACTGAAGCTTTCTTT

D gene: -
V gene: TRBV20-1
clone size: few
J gene: TRBJ1-4
CDR3 protein: CSAPEQGLTQKLFF
CDR3 DNA: TGCAGTGCTCCCGAACAGGGTTTGACTCAGAAACTGTTTTTT

D gene: TRBD2
V gene: TRBV12-3/TRBV12-4
clone size: -
J gene: TRBJ2-3
CDR3 protein: CASSPSGGARDTQYF
CDR3 DNA: TGTGCCAGCAGCCCTAGCGGGGGGGCGAGAGATACGCAGTATTTT

D gene: -
V gene: TRBV5-6
clone size: many
J gene: TRBJ2-7
CDR3 protein: CASSLSADWYF
CDR3 DNA: TGTGCCAGCAGCTTGTCTGCCGATTGGTACTTC

D gene: TRBD2
V gene: TRBV29-1
clone size: many
J gene: TRBJ2-1
CDR3 protein: CSAPGVLAGAYNEQFF
CDR3 DNA: TGCAGCGCCCCGGGGGTACTAGCGGGGGCCTACAATGAGCAGTTCTTC

D gene: -
V gene: TRBV7-9
clone size: few
J gene: TRBJ1-2
CDR3 protein: CASSSSMANYGYTF
CDR3 DNA: TGTGCCAGCAGCTCTTCCATGGCTAACTATGGCTACACCTTC

D gene: -
V gene: TRBV20-1
clone size: many
J gene: TRBJ1-5
CDR3 protein: CSASKGANQPQHF
CDR3 DNA: TGCAGTGCTAGTAAAGGGGCCAATCAGCCCCAGCATTTT

D gene: -
V gene: TRBV4-2
clone size: few
J gene: TRBJ2-2
CDR3 protein: CASSQRRLSSQNTGELFF
CDR3 DNA: TGTGCCAGCAGCCAAAGACGTTTATCAAGTCAGAACACCGGGGAGCTGTTTTTT

D gene: TRBD2
V gene: TRBV12-3/TRBV12-4
clone size: few
J gene: TRBJ2-2
CDR3 protein: CASSASGGRAGELFF
CDR3 DNA: TGTGCCAGCAGTGCTAGCGGGGGGCGAGCCGGGGAGCTGTTTTTT

D gene: TRBD1
V gene: TRBV29-1
clone size: few
J gene: TRBJ1-1
CDR3 protein: CSVQEQGGPMNTEAFF
CDR3 DNA: TGCAGCGTTCAAGAACAGGGGGGCCCAATGAACACTGAAGCTTTCTTT

D gene: -
V gene: TRBV9
clone size: few
J gene: TRBJ2-4
CDR3 protein: CASSRGDENIQYF
CDR3 DNA: TGTGCCAGCAGCAGAGGTGATGAAAACATTCAGTACTTC